Following are 13 T cell receptor beta chains from one sample sequenced in a study of blood T cell repertoires in COVID-19. Sequencing used immunoSEQ multiplex PCR; TCRdb keeps in-frame clones, though not all of them. The sample holds 200,000 to 250,000 clones, 70% to 90% seen once. The sample taken for sequencing was PBMCs or T cells enriched from blood (not recorded which). Source of these receptors: a man aged 30 to 45 who had recovered from COVID-19.

The V gene is TRBV9, the J gene TRBJ1-3; D might be TRBD1 (5 bases). The CDR3 has 16 amino acids. The germline V and J ends were trimmed by 0 bases and 0 bases, with 10 bases remaining between them. From germline, CDR1 is SGDLS and CDR2 YYNGEE. Written as DNA, the CDR3 is TGTGCCAGCAGCGTAGGTGGGGCCTCCTCTGGAAACACCATATATTTT. It specifies CASSVGGASSGNTIYF.

CDR3 in DNA: TGTGCCAGCGTCCTAGGACAGGGTCGCGATGAGCAGTTCTTC. This gives the protein CASVLGQGRDEQFF. This sequence joins TRBV7-2 and TRBJ2-1; 8 bases line up with TRBD1. The CDR3 totals 14 residues. Trimming at V came to 8 bases and at J to 8 bases, leaving 11 bases not matched to a gene. Germline CDR1 is SGHTA and CDR2 is FQGNSA. Combining the CDR3 with reference TRBV7-2 and TRBJ2-1 gives the whole variable domain GAGVSQSPSNKVTEKGKDVELRCDPISGHTALYWYRQSLGQGLEFLIYFQGNSAPDKSGLPSDRFSAERTGGSVSTLTIQRTQQEDSAVYLCASVLGQGRDEQFFGPGTRLTVL.

CDR3 DNA sequence: TGTGCCAGCAGCTTAGGGGGGCCGGAGACCCAGTACTTC. Translation: CASSLGGPETQYF. The chain recombines TRBV7-9 with TRBJ2-5, with D possibly matching TRBD1 (6 bases). There are 13 residues in the CDR3. Deletions cut 1 base from V and 5 bases from J, with 8 bases between. Per the germline V gene, CDR1 is SEHNR and CDR2 is FQNEAQ (reference sequence).

The rearrangement joins TRBV7-2 to TRBJ2-2, with D unresolved. The CDR3 contains 14 residues. CDR1 is SGHTA, CDR2 FQGNSA, per germline. V lost 1 base and J 1 base, leaving 4 bases between the germline ends. DNA of the CDR3: TGTGCCAGCAGCTTAGGTCAGAACACCGGGGAGCTGTTTTTT. This gives the protein CASSLGQNTGELFF.

The chain carries TRBV9 and TRBJ2-7; 7 nucleotides agree with TRBD2. The CDR3 extends over 16 amino acids. Losses at the gene ends were 0 bases for V and 0 bases for J; bases not matched to a gene: 6. CDR1 is SGDLS, CDR2 YYNGEE, per germline. CDR3 protein: CASSVGGASGSYEQYF. The CDR3 region has the DNA TGTGCCAGCAGCGTAGGCGGGGCTAGCGGCTCCTACGAGCAGTACTTC.

This sequence joins TRBV28 and TRBJ2-7; 10 bases match TRBD2. The CDR3 totals 17 residues. The germline gives CDR1 MDHEN, CDR2 SYDVKM. Germline trimming cut 4 bases from V and 4 bases from J; bases unmatched to any gene: 13. The CDR3 sequence is CASSSRTSGESLYEQYF. The CDR3 DNA reads as TGTGCCAGCAGTTCCCGAACTAGCGGGGAATCTTTATACGAGCAGTACTTC.

The rearrangement links TRBV3-1 (or the pseudogene TRBV3-2) to TRBJ1-2, with a weak D call TRBD1 (5 bases). The CDR3 consists of 16 residues. With 1 base removed from V and 1 base from J, the gap between germline ends came to 13 bases. CDR1 and CDR2 from the germline V gene are LGHDT and YNNKEL (reference sequence). CDR3 nucleotides: TGTGCCAGCAGCCAAGGGGGCGGCTACTATAACTATGGCTACACCTTC. Translated, it gives CASSQGGGYYNYGYTF.

This chain links TRBV6-5 with TRBJ2-2; 8 nucleotides line up with TRBD1. With 7 bases clipped from V and 4 bases from J, the junction kept 5 bases outside the gene matches. Germline CDR1 reads MNHEY; CDR2 reads SVGAGI. This CDR3 spans 14 amino acids. The CDR3 protein is CASNQGAVTGELFF. The CDR3 nucleotides read TGTGCCAGCAACCAGGGGGCCGTCACCGGGGAGCTGTTTTTT.

This clone came up a few times. This chain links TRBV10-1 with TRBJ2-7, with D possibly matching TRBD1 (6 bases). Germline CDR1 is WNHNN and CDR2 is SYGVQD (reference sequence). V lost 6 bases and J 6 bases, leaving 15 bases between the germline ends. CDR3 size: 13 residues. Here the CDR3 reads CASRNPGTREQYF. CDR3 DNA sequence: TGCGCCAGCAGAAATCCCGGGACACGCGAGCAGTACTTC.

The gene calls are TRBV19 and TRBJ1-2, with D perhaps matching TRBD1 (6 bases). Germline CDR1 and CDR2: LNHDA and SQIVND (reference sequence). The CDR3 has 13 residues. Trimming took 10 bases from V and 5 from J, leaving 17 bases between them. CDR3 amino acids: CATSQGTRYGYTF. In DNA, the CDR3 is TGTGCCACCTCGCAGGGGACCCGGTATGGCTACACCTTC.

This clone appeared a single time. The chain couples TRBV19 to TRBJ2-7; D is possibly TRBD2 (7 bases). This CDR3 has 15 residues. Germline V gene data show CDR1 as LNHDA and CDR2 as SQIVND (reference sequence). Trimming took 5 bases from V and 1 from J, leaving 15 bases between them. CDR3 nucleotide sequence: TGTGCCAGTAGTCCCCGCGGGGGCCGTTCCTACGAGCAGTACTTC. Its translation: CASSPRGGRSYEQYF.

The rearrangement links TRBV24-1 to TRBJ1-1; 7 nucleotides agree with TRBD1. Germline V gene data show CDR1 as KGHDR and CDR2 as SFDVKD. The CDR3 covers 13 residues. Trimming removed 3 bases from V and 6 bases from J; junction bases left unmatched: 3. The CDR3 protein is CATSDGQGAEAFF. CDR3 bases: TGTGCCACCAGTGATGGTCAGGGGGCTGAAGCTTTCTTT.

This chain joins TRBV3-1 (or the pseudogene TRBV3-2) and TRBJ2-7; no clear D. Germline-derived CDR1 and CDR2 are LGHDT and YNNKEL (reference sequence). The V end was cut by 1 base, the J end by 6 bases, with 13 bases between. The CDR3 has 14 residues. In nucleotides, the CDR3 is TGTGCCAGCAGCCAAGGAGCAGCTTCGGGCGAGCAGTACTTC. Amino acid sequence: CASSQGAASGEQYF.